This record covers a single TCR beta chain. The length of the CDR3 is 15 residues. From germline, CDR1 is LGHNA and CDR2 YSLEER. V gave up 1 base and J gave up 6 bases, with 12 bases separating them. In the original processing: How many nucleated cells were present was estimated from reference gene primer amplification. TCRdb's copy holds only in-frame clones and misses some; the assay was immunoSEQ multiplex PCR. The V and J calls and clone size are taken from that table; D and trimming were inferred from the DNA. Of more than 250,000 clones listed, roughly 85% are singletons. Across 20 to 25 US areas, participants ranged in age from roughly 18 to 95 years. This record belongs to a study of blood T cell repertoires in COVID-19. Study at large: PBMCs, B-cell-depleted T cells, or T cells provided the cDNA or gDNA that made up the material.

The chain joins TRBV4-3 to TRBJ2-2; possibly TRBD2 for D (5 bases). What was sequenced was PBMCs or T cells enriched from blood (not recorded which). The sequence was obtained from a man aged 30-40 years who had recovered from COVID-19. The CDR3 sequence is CASSQGGLTPGELFF. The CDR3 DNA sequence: TGCGCCAGCAGCCAAGGCGGGTTAACCCCCGGGGAGCTGTTTTTT.